A single sample gave rise to the 17 T cell receptor beta chains below, sequenced in a study of cytomegalovirus exposure and HLA in healthy donors. PCR employed 60 Vbeta and 13 Jbeta primers. Clones were read by immunoSEQ multiplex PCR, and TCRdb kept only the in-frame ones, dropping some. The table shows roughly 140,000 clones, with approximately 72% occurring only once. Sequenced: PBMCs. The receptors come from a man in his forties in good health and CMV-seronegative.

The chain couples TRBV27 to TRBJ2-7, with D perhaps TRBD2 (5 bases). Trimming took 4 bases from V and 1 from J, leaving 11 bases between them. Germline CDR1 is MNHEY and CDR2 is SMNVEV (reference sequence). CDR3 length equals 14 residues. The CDR3 sequence is CASSSRTRSYEQYF. CDR3 in DNA: TGTGCCAGCAGTTCGAGGACTCGGTCCTACGAGCAGTACTTC.

This clone was recorded once. The CDR3 protein is CASSLGTSGRTVSYEQYF. CDR3 nucleotide sequence: TGTGCCAGCAGCTTAGGGACTAGCGGGAGGACCGTCTCCTACGAGCAGTACTTC. The chain is built from TRBV7-2 and TRBJ2-7; 14 bases align to TRBD2. The germline CDR1 and CDR2 sequences are SGHTA and FQGNSA. The CDR3 is made up of 18 amino acids. The trim removed 1 base at V and 0 bases at J, leaving 5 bases unmatched. The variable domain in full, completed from reference TRBV7-2 and TRBJ2-7, reads GAGVSQSPSNKVTEKGKDVELRCDPISGHTALYWYRQSLGQGLEFLIYFQGNSAPDKSGLPSDRFSAERTGGSVSTLTIQRTQQEDSAVYLCASSLGTSGRTVSYEQYFGPGTRLTVT.

This chain connects TRBV4-1 to TRBJ2-5, with TRBD2 matching over 10 bases. Losses at the gene ends were 2 bases for V and 4 bases for J; bases not matched to a gene: 10. The CDR3 loop spans 17 amino acids. Germline CDR1 reads MGHRA; CDR2 reads YSYEKL. In DNA form, the CDR3 reads TGCGCCAGCAGCCAACTCACTAGCGGGGTATCTCGAGAGACCCAGTACTTC. Residues: CASSQLTSGVSRETQYF.

The chain carries TRBV15 and TRBJ2-2; unclear D gene. The germline V gene encodes CDR1 LNHNV and CDR2 YYDKDF (reference sequence). The CDR3 is 15 amino acids. Trimming took off 4 bases at V and 4 bases at J, with 13 bases between the two ends. CDR3 residues: CATSKASGTTGELFF. CDR3 nucleotide sequence: TGTGCCACCAGCAAGGCGTCGGGTACCACCGGGGAGCTGTTTTTT.

The rearrangement joins TRBV28 to TRBJ1-5; TRBD1 is a possible D gene (5 bases). The CDR3 runs 14 residues. Germline V gene data show CDR1 as MDHEN and CDR2 as SYDVKM. The V end lost 5 bases, the J end lost 5 bases, and 13 bases lay between the germline ends. The CDR3 here is CASSLGGRYQPQHF. The CDR3 DNA is TGTGCCAGCAGTCTGGGGGGTAGGTATCAGCCCCAGCATTTT.

The chain couples TRBV2 to TRBJ2-7; D is undetermined. In germline, CDR1 is SNHLY, CDR2 FYNNEI. V was pared by 2 bases and J by 4 bases, with 6 bases between. This CDR3 spans 12 amino acids. CDR3 coding DNA: TGTGCCAGCAGTGAAATGAGATACGAGCAGTACTTC. Translated, it gives CASSEMRYEQYF. The complete variable domain, with remaining parts taken from reference TRBV2 and TRBJ2-7, reads EPEVTQTPSHQVTQMGQEVILRCVPISNHLYFYWYRQILGQKVEFLVSFYNNEISEKSEIFDDQFSVERPDGSNFTLKIRSTKLEDSAMYFCASSEMRYEQYFGPGTRLTVT.

The J gene is TRBJ2-1, the V gene TRBV2; possibly TRBD2 for D (5 bases). Germline V gene lookup returns CDR1 SNHLY and CDR2 FYNNEI. The CDR3 is 16 amino acids. Trimming pared 7 bases from V and 6 bases from J, leaving 22 bases between. CDR3 sequence: CASTQRGLAGFNEQFF. The CDR3 nucleotides read TGTGCCAGCACCCAAAGAGGGCTAGCCGGTTTCAATGAGCAGTTCTTC.

The CDR3 region is CASMTGLDGYTF. CDR3 coding DNA: TGTGCCAGCATGACAGGGCTGGATGGCTACACCTTC. This chain links TRBV19 with TRBJ1-2; 7 bases agree with TRBD1. After removal of 9 bases from V and 6 bases from J, the junction contained 7 bases not matched to a gene. The CDR3 extends over 12 amino acids. Per the germline V gene, CDR1 is LNHDA and CDR2 is SQIVND (reference sequence).

V gene TRBV7-6 combines with J gene TRBJ2-1; maybe TRBD2 (7 bases). The germline V gene has CDR1 SGHVS and CDR2 FNYEAQ. V dropped 1 base and J dropped 5 bases, with 18 bases sitting between them. CDR3 length: 17 residues. CDR3 loop: CASSLVGRGEAHNEQFF. The CDR3 DNA reads TGTGCCAGCAGCTTAGTAGGGAGGGGGGAGGCACACAATGAGCAGTTCTTC.

The chain joins TRBV5-1 to TRBJ1-1; possible D gene TRBD1, 6 bases. The CDR3 covers 15 residues. The V gene lost 1 base and the J gene lost 7 bases, with 17 bases spanning the gap. Germline values: CDR1 SGHRS, CDR2 YFSETQ. Here the CDR3 reads CASSLLGQSTFEAFF. The CDR3 DNA reads as TGCGCCAGCAGCTTGTTAGGACAGAGCACGTTTGAAGCTTTCTTT.

The chain uses TRBV5-1 and TRBJ2-7, with 8 bases identical to TRBD2. Germline V gives CDR1 SGHRS, CDR2 YFSETQ. The CDR3 runs to 16 residues. V dropped 7 bases and J dropped 3; count of bases not matched to a gene: 15. CDR3 sequence reads: CASGTGGTNARYEQYF. The DNA for the CDR3 is TGCGCCAGCGGTACGGGGGGGACTAACGCGCGCTACGAGCAGTACTTC.

The V gene is TRBV28, the J gene TRBJ1-1; no firm D call. Trimming took 6 bases from V and 7 from J, leaving 9 bases between them. The germline V gene has CDR1 MDHEN and CDR2 SYDVKM. The CDR3 covers 11 residues. The CDR3 sequence: CASRTQSEAFF. The DNA for the CDR3 is TGTGCCAGCAGGACACAGAGTGAAGCTTTCTTT. Based on the CDR3 plus reference TRBV28 and TRBJ1-1, the full variable domain is DVKVTQSSRYLVKRTGEKVFLECVQDMDHENMFWYRQDPGLGLRLIYFSYDVKMKEKGDIPEGYSVSREKKERFSLILESASTNQTSMYLCASRTQSEAFFGQGTRLTVV.

This chain links TRBV4-1 with TRBJ2-2, with 13 positions matching TRBD2. This CDR3 region has 15 residues. The junction had 1 base not matched to a gene; V was cut back by 4 bases and J by 5 bases. Per the germline V gene, CDR1 is MGHRA and CDR2 is YSYEKL. Here the CDR3 reads CASSRTSGSTGELFF. The CDR3 DNA reads as TGCGCCAGCAGCCGGACTAGCGGGAGTACCGGGGAGCTGTTTTTT.

CDR3 sequence reads: CASSEAANQPQHF. In DNA, the CDR3 is TGTGCCAGCAGTGAGGCGGCAAATCAGCCCCAGCATTTT. The rearrangement links TRBV2 to TRBJ1-5; D call uncertain. From germline, CDR1 is SNHLY and CDR2 FYNNEI. The CDR3 loop spans 13 amino acids. V dropped 3 bases and J dropped 4 bases, with 7 bases sitting between them. The whole variable domain, filled in from reference TRBV2 and TRBJ1-5, reads EPEVTQTPSHQVTQMGQEVILRCVPISNHLYFYWYRQILGQKVEFLVSFYNNEISEKSEIFDDQFSVERPDGSNFTLKIRSTKLEDSAMYFCASSEAANQPQHFGDGTRLSIL.

The chain carries TRBV7-2 and TRBJ1-6; D unclear. Trimming stripped 2 bases from V and 6 bases from J, with 11 bases between. Per the germline V gene, CDR1 is SGHTA and CDR2 is FQGNSA. The CDR3 extends over 15 amino acids. This chain's CDR3 is CASSLQAGGNSPLHF. The DNA for the CDR3 is TGTGCCAGCAGCTTACAGGCAGGTGGTAATTCACCCCTCCACTTT.

This sequence joins TRBV6-1 and TRBJ1-5, with D possibly matching TRBD1 (6 bases). This CDR3 comprises 15 residues. The germline V gene has CDR1 MNHNS and CDR2 SASEGT. Between the trimmed V and J ends, which lost 2 bases and 3 bases, there was a span of 11 bases. The CDR3 DNA reads TGTGCCAGCAGTGAATTGGGGGCGGACAATCAGCCCCAGCATTTT. It translates to CASSELGADNQPQHF.

The chain couples TRBV4-1 to TRBJ2-7, with TRBD2 matching over 15 bases. From germline, CDR1 is MGHRA and CDR2 YSYEKL. The ends lost 3 bases at V and 4 bases at J; junction bases unmatched: 7. This CDR3 contains 17 residues. This CDR3 reads CASSHGLAGGPVYEQYF. CDR3 in DNA: TGCGCCAGCAGCCACGGACTAGCGGGAGGGCCAGTTTACGAGCAGTACTTC.